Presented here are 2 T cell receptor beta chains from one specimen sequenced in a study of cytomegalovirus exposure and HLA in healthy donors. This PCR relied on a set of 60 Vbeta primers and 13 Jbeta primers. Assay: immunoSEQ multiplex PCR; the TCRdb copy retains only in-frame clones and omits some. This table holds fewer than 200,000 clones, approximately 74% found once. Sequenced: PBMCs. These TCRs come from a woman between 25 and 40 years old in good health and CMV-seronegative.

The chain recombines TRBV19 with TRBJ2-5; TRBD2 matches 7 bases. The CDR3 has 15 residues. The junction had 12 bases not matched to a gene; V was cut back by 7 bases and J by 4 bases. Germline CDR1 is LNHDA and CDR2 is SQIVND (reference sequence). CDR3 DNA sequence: TGTGCCAGTATCCCCTCGGCGGGAGTACTAGAGACCCAGTACTTC. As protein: CASIPSAGVLETQYF.

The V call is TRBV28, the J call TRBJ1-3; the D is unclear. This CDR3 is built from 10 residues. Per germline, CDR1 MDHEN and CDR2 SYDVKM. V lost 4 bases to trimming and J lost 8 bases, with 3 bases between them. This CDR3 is CASSSDTIYF. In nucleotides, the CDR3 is TGTGCCAGCAGTTCGGACACCATATATTTT.